A selection of T cell receptor beta chains follows, all from one sample in a study of T cells after yellow fever vaccination. Via MiXCR, TCRdb re-called the 5' RACE reads, giving one row per CDR3 protein. The data show a few hundred thousand distinct CDR3 sequences, with over 4% seen just once and approximately 25% held by the top ten. The source material was PBMCs, sampled 5 days after the yellow fever booster vaccination. The source of these receptors is a man between 18 and 35 years old who received the YFV17D yellow fever vaccine. Both conserved end residues are part of each CDR3. The D gene is left open where the match is weak. Size is omitted from some rows. Given values are once, few, many or a class for expanded clones.

j_call,v_call,clone_size,d_call,cdr3_nt,cdr3_aa
TRBJ2-2,TRBV28,few,TRBD2,TGTGCCAGCAGTTTATTCCACCGGACTAGCGTAATCACGAACACCGGGGAGCTGTTTTTT,CASSLFHRTSVITNTGELFF
TRBJ2-3,TRBV3-1,few,NA,TGTGCCAGCAGCCAAGGTGGGCGGATCGGCACAGATACGCAGTATTTT,CASSQGGRIGTDTQYF
TRBJ1-2,TRBV6-6,many,TRBD1,TGTGCCAGCAGTTGGGGGGCAGGGGGCGCCTACACCTTC,CASSWGAGGAYTF
TRBJ2-1,TRBV7-2,few,NA,TGTGCCAGCAGCTCCCTGGGTCTCTACAATGAGCAGTTCTTC,CASSSLGLYNEQFF
TRBJ2-1,TRBV18,many,TRBD2,TGTGCCAGCTCACCTCAGCGGGGGGGTTACAATGAGCAGTTCTTC,CASSPQRGGYNEQFF
TRBJ2-2,TRBV5-5,few,TRBD1,TGTGCCAGCAGCGACGGGACAGGGTCCGGGGAGCTGTTTTTT,CASSDGTGSGELFF
TRBJ1-2,TRBV20-1,NA,TRBD1,TGCAGTGCTAGCGACAGGGCTAACTATGGCTACACCTTC,CSASDRANYGYTF
TRBJ1-1,TRBV6-6,many,TRBD1,TGTGCCAGCAGTGCCCGGGACAGGAACACTGAAGCTTTCTTT,CASSARDRNTEAFF
TRBJ2-5,TRBV29-1,many,TRBD1,TGCAGCGCTCAGACAGGGGAAGAGACCCAGTACTTC,CSAQTGEETQYF
TRBJ1-3,TRBV10-3,NA,NA,TGTGCCATCAGAGGGTCCGGAAACACCATATATTTT,CAIRGSGNTIYF
TRBJ2-5,TRBV10-2,NA,NA,TGCGCCAGCGTTTTAGACCTGGCCGGAGAGACCCAGTACTTC,CASVLDLAGETQYF
TRBJ1-2,TRBV9,NA,NA,TGTGCCAGCAGCATGCGGACCCAAGACTATCGTTATGGCTACACCTTC,CASSMRTQDYRYGYTF
TRBJ2-6,TRBV5-1,few,TRBD1,TGCGCCAGCAGCATCAGGACAGGGTCGCGGGCTGGGGCCAACGTCCTGACTTTC,CASSIRTGSRAGANVLTF
TRBJ2-1,TRBV20-1,few,TRBD1,TGCAGTGCTAGAGGACGACAGGGCCACAATGAGCAGTTCTTC,CSARGRQGHNEQFF
TRBJ2-1,TRBV19,few,NA,TGTGCCAGTCGAGGGTCCCGGTGGATTCAGCTCTACAATGAGCAGTTCTTC,CASRGSRWIQLYNEQFF
TRBJ1-5,TRBV5-6,few,NA,TGTGCCAGCAGCTTGTTCCAGGGTGCCCAGCATTTT,CASSLFQGAQHF
TRBJ2-1,TRBV7-2,few,NA,TGTGCCAGCAGCTTAGCCGTGAACCGTCCCTACAATGAGCAGTTCTTC,CASSLAVNRPYNEQFF
TRBJ2-3,TRBV5-4,many,NA,TGTGCCAGCAGCCCGGTAGGGGGGAAGAGCACAGATACGCAGTATTTT,CASSPVGGKSTDTQYF
TRBJ1-4,TRBV4-3,NA,TRBD1,TGCGCCAGCAGCCTATACTCAGGGGGCTTAGCTAATGAAAAACTGTTTTTT,CASSLYSGGLANEKLFF
TRBJ2-5,TRBV6-5,NA,NA,TGTGCCAGCAGTCCCTTATCAGGGGTCGGAAAGACCCAGTACTTC,CASSPLSGVGKTQYF
TRBJ2-1,TRBV19,NA,NA,TGTGCCAGTAGTATAGGGGGTCGGGCCCTTGAGCAGTTCTTC,CASSIGGRALEQFF
TRBJ1-5,TRBV5-1,many,NA,TGCGCCAGCAGCTCCGGGACGGGTAGCAATCAGCCCCAGCATTTT,CASSSGTGSNQPQHF
TRBJ2-3,TRBV6-6,NA,NA,TGTGCCAGCACCGAAGGGCAGGGCACAGATACGCAGTATTTT,CASTEGQGTDTQYF
TRBJ2-2,TRBV19,NA,TRBD1,TGTGCCAGTAGTGTCGACAGGGGAGTTCCCGGGGAGCTGTTTTTT,CASSVDRGVPGELFF
TRBJ2-3,TRBV20-1,few,TRBD2,TGCAGTGCTAGGGGACTAAGCGGGTCTAAAGGGGCCACAGATACGCAGTATTTT,CSARGLSGSKGATDTQYF
TRBJ1-1,TRBV30,NA,TRBD1,TGTGCCTGGAGCCCGTTAGACAGGGAGGAAGCTTTCTTT,CAWSPLDREEAFF
TRBJ2-1,TRBV5-1,few,NA,TGCGCCAGCAGCTTTCCGAGCGGCAGTATGTACAATGAGCAGTTCTTC,CASSFPSGSMYNEQFF
TRBJ2-2,TRBV5-4,NA,NA,TGTGCCAGCAGCTTGGTAAACCTAGGGGACACCGGGGAGCTGTTTTTT,CASSLVNLGDTGELFF
TRBJ1-2,TRBV9,NA,TRBD1,TGTGCCAGCAGCGACCCGACAGGGAACTATGGCTACACCTTC,CASSDPTGNYGYTF
TRBJ2-3,TRBV2,NA,TRBD2,TGTGCCAGCAACCAAGGGGCTAGCGGGGGAGCAGATACGCAGTATTTT,CASNQGASGGADTQYF
TRBJ2-7,TRBV4-3,many,NA,TGCGCCAGCAGCCAAGATAGGGGCTACGAGCAGTACTTC,CASSQDRGYEQYF
TRBJ2-4,TRBV4-3,few,NA,TGCGCCAGCAGCCAAGAGGGCTCTGGAGCCAAAAACATTCAGTACTTC,CASSQEGSGAKNIQYF
TRBJ2-1,TRBV5-1,NA,NA,TGCGCCAGCAGCTTGGTTGCGGTTACTTACAATGAGCAGTTCTTC,CASSLVAVTYNEQFF
TRBJ2-3,TRBV5-1,NA,NA,TGCGCCAGCAGCTTTAGTTCGGGTCTTCTCTCCCATTCCACAGATACGCAGTATTTT,CASSFSSGLLSHSTDTQYF
TRBJ2-7,TRBV20-1,NA,NA,TGCAGTGCTAGAGATGGCTACTCCTACGAGCAGTACTTC,CSARDGYSYEQYF
TRBJ2-1,TRBV7-9,few,NA,TGTGCCAGCAGCTTGTTTAGGAATGAGCAGTTCTTC,CASSLFRNEQFF
TRBJ1-1,TRBV11-1,NA,TRBD1,TGTGCCAGCAGCCCTTACAGGGGGCTTATGAACACTGAAGCTTTCTTT,CASSPYRGLMNTEAFF
TRBJ2-6,TRBV9,NA,TRBD1,TGTGCCAGCAGCGTTTCCACCCCCGGGACAGGGGGGTGGGCTGGGGCCAACGTCCTGACTTTC,CASSVSTPGTGGWAGANVLTF
TRBJ2-5,TRBV5-4,few,NA,TGTGCCAGCAGCTTGAGTACCGCAAGTTGGGAGACCCAGTACTTC,CASSLSTASWETQYF
TRBJ2-3,TRBV5-1,many,NA,TGCGCCAGCAGCTTGGGGACAGTCTTCACAGATACGCAGTATTTT,CASSLGTVFTDTQYF